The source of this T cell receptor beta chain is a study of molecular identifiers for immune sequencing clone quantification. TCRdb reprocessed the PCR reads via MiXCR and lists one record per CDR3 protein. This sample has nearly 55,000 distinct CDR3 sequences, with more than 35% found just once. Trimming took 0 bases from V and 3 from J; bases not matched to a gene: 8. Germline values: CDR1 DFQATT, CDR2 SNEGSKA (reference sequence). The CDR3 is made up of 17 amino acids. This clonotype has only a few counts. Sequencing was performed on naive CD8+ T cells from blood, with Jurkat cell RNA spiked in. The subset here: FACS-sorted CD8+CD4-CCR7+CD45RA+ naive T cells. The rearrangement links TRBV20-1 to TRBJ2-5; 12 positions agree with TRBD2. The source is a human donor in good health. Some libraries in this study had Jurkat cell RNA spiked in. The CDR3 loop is CSARDLTWTSGKETQYF. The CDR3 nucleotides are TGCAGTGCTAGAGATCTCACGTGGACTAGCGGGAAAGAGACCCAGTACTTC.